This TCR beta chain was recovered during a study of OX40 agonist ivuxolimab in advanced cancers. Overall study context: The study reported partial responses in three patients: one hepatocellular carcinoma, two cutaneous melanoma. General study results and limits: CD8+ T cells averaged more expanded clones than CD4+. The antigens recognized by the expanded peripheral T cells, that is their antigen specificity, were not determined.

Sequenced by immunoSEQ multiplex PCR; TCRdb stores in-frame clones only, minus some. The sample yields about 98,000 clones, around 90% seen once. Germline loops: CDR1 SGHNT, CDR2 YYREEE (reference sequence). Trimming shortened V by 4 bases and J by 3 bases, and 17 bases separated the two germline ends. The CDR3 length is 15 residues. On this clone itself: Its antigen is unidentified.

This chain connects TRBV5-4 to TRBJ2-7, with D tentatively TRBD2 (7 bases). The source was CD4+ or CD8+ T cells sorted from blood, collected in a trial of the OX40 agonist ivuxolimab. This clonotype was obtained from an adult with an advanced solid tumor such as melanoma, head and neck, liver or kidney cancer. CDR3 residues: CASSGRGAGFYEQYF. CDR3 sequence (DNA): TGTGCCAGCAGCGGCCGGGGGGCTGGATTCTACGAGCAGTACTTC.